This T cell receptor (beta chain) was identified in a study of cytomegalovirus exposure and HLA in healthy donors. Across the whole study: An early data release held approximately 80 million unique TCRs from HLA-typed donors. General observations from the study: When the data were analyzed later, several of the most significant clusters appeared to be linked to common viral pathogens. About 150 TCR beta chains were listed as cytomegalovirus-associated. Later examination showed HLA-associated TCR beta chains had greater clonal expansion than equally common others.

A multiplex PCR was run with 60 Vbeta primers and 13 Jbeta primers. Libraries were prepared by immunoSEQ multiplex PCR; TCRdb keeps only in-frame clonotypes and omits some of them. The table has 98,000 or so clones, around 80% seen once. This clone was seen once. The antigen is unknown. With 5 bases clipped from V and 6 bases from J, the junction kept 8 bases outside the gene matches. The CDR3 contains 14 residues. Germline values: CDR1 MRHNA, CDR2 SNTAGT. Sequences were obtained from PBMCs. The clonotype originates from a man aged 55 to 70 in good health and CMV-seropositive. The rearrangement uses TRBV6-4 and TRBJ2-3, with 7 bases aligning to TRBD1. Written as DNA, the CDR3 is TGTGCCAGCAGTACAGGGGCGACAGGGGATACGCAGTATTTT. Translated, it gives CASSTGATGDTQYF.